A single TCR beta chain is shown here with its context. Its antigen is still unknown. With a much larger clone just one base away, this may be a read error. The source of the sample is a study of blood T cells in healthy people across ages. Study observations and caveats: Measured against age, TCR beta diversity per million T cells decreased in a roughly linear manner.

Through a sample-barcoded 5' primer and a J-beta primer mix, a second PCR was run for roughly 6 to 11 cycles. Using its own MiXCR run on the 5' RACE reads, TCRdb lists one record per CDR3 protein. The sample has hundreds of thousands of distinct CDR3 sequences, around 52% seen once. V lost 3 bases and J 13 bases, leaving 13 bases between the germline ends. The germline CDR1 and CDR2 sequences are LGHDT and YNNKEL (reference sequence). The CDR3 sequence is 12 residues long. The sample consisted of blood. The V and J genes are TRBV3-1 and TRBJ2-1; tentatively, D is TRBD2 (6 bases). The receptor's source is an elderly woman in good health. The CDR3 spells CASSHDRETQFF. For the CDR3, the DNA is TGTGCCAGCAGCCACGACCGGGAGACCCAGTTCTTC.